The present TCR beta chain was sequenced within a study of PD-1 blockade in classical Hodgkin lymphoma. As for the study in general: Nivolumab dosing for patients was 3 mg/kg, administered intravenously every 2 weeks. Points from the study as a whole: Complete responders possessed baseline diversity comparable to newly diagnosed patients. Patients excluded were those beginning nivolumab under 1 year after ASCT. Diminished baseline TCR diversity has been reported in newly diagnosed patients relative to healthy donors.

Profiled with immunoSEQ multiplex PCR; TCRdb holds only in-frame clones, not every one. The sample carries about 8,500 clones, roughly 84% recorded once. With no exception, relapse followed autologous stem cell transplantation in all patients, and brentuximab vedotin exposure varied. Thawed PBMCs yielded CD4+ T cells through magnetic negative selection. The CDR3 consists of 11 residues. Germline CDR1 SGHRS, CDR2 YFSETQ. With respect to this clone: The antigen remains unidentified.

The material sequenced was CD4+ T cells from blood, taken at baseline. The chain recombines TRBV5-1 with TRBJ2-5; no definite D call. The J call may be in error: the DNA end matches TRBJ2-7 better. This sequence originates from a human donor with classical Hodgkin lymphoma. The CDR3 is CASSLNSEQYF. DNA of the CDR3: TGCGCCAGCAGCTTAAACTCCGAGCAGTACTTC.